These 11 T cell receptor beta chains were sequenced from one sample in a study of CXCR3-negative and CXCR3-positive naive CD8 T cells (dated by TCRdb to about 2019). Sequencing took place on a NextSeq 550. The Human TCR Profiling Kit (MiLaboratory) was used to prepare UMI-labeled 5' RACE TRB cDNA libraries. TCRdb reprocessed the reads and provides one entry for every CDR3 protein sequence; no DNA is given. For this sample, the table gives roughly 6,100 distinct CDR3 sequences. Less than 1.5% of the sample goes to the ten largest clones. Sample: naive CXCR3- CD8+ T cells from blood. Sample cell subset or site, as interpreted from the label and publication: CD45RO-CCR7+CD27+CD95- naive CD8+ T cells lacking CXCR3 (TNR3-). Receptors originate from a human donor in good health. Some clones in this sample may be carry-over from other donors' samples.

This chain uses TRBV5-1 with TRBJ1-1; TCRdb's assignment of TRBD1 cannot be checked, as there is no DNA. The CDR3 is 14 residues long. CDR1 and CDR2 from the germline V gene are SGHRS and YFSETQ. CDR3 loop: CASSGRTEDTEAFF.

This chain joins TRBV11-2 and TRBJ1-2; there is no DNA to check the TCRdb D call of TRBD1. This CDR3 has 13 amino acids. The germline CDR1 and CDR2 sequences are SGHAT and FQNNGV. The CDR3 here is CASSFGAGDGYTF.

V and J are TRBV13 and TRBJ2-1; the D call from TCRdb, TRBD1, cannot be confirmed without DNA. The CDR3 runs to 16 residues. The germline V gene has CDR1 PRHDT and CDR2 FYEKMQ (reference sequence). CDR3 sequence reads: CASSSRGSSHRNEQFF.

The rearrangement uses TRBV20-1 and TRBJ2-7; the D gene TCRdb calls, TRBD1, cannot be checked with no DNA. The CDR3 contains 15 residues. The germline V gene has CDR1 DFQATT and CDR2 SNEGSKA (reference sequence). CDR3 amino acids: CSARNSRDGPYEQYF.

The rearrangement uses TRBV13 and TRBJ1-5; TCRdb's D call of TRBD1 is untestable without DNA. The V gene's germline CDR1 is PRHDT and CDR2 FYEKMQ (reference sequence). The CDR3 totals 15 residues. CDR3 protein: CASSFGTESNQPQHF. Full variable domain (missing parts from reference TRBV13 and TRBJ1-5): AAGVIQSPRHLIKEKRETATLKCYPIPRHDTVYWYQQGPGQDPQFLISFYEKMQSDKGSIPDRFSAQQFSDYHSELNMSSLELGDSALYFCASSFGTESNQPQHFGDGTRLSIL.

The rearrangement links TRBV6-6 to TRBJ2-5. Germline V gene lookup returns CDR1 MNHNY and CDR2 SVGAGI (reference sequence). CDR3 length: 13 residues. The CDR3 here is CASSYDSRETQYF.

This clonotype counts as medium-sized by frequency. The chain has TRBV29-1 and TRBJ1-5; TCRdb lists TRBD1, though no DNA is available to test this call. The CDR3 totals 13 residues. Per germline, CDR1 SQVTM and CDR2 ANQGSEA. Here the CDR3 reads CSVLDRSEQPQHF.

This clonotype is classed as medium-sized by frequency. The chain has TRBV7-9 and TRBJ2-1; the TCRdb call, TRBD1, lacks DNA for checking. There are 13 residues in the CDR3. Germline CDR1 is SEHNR and CDR2 is FQNEAQ (reference sequence). The CDR3 is CASSHRGGDEQFF. The variable domain in full, with the rest retrieved from reference TRBV7-9 and TRBJ2-1, is DTGVSQNPRHKITKRGQNVTFRCDPISEHNRLYWYRQTLGQGPEFLTYFQNEAQLEKSRLLSDRFSAERPKGSFSTLEIQRTEQGDSAMYLCASSHRGGDEQFFGPGTRLTVL.

This clonotype is called medium-sized (0.01 to 0.1%) based on its frequency. The V call is TRBV7-2, the J call TRBJ2-4; TCRdb picks TRBD1, but there is no DNA to check that call. The germline V gene encodes CDR1 SGHTA and CDR2 FQGNSA. This CDR3 comprises 14 residues. Here the CDR3 reads CASGQGWGKNIQYF.

This clonotype shows up as medium-sized (0.01 to 0.1%) by frequency. The V call is TRBV10-1, the J call TRBJ2-5; as DNA is missing, the TRBD2 call by TCRdb cannot be tested. Germline V gives CDR1 WNHNN, CDR2 SYGVQD (reference sequence). This CDR3 has 16 amino acids. The CDR3 is CASSESTDPSGETQYF.

This CDR3 reads CASLLAGVVNEQFF. V and J are TRBV28 and TRBJ2-1; TCRdb selects TRBD2, and the lack of DNA leaves this call unchecked. The CDR3 sequence is 14 residues long. In germline, CDR1 is MDHEN, CDR2 SYDVKM. The variable domain in full, completed from reference TRBV28 and TRBJ2-1, reads DVKVTQSSRYLVKRTGEKVFLECVQDMDHENMFWYRQDPGLGLRLIYFSYDVKMKEKGDIPEGYSVSREKKERFSLILESASTNQTSMYLCASLLAGVVNEQFFGPGTRLTVL.